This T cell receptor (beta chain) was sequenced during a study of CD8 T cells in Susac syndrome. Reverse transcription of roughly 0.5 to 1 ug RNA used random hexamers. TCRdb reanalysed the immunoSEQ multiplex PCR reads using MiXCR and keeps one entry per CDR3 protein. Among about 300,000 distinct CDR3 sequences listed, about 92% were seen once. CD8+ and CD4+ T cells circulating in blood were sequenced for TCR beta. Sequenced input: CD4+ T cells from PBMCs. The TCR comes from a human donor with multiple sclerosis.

The CDR3 region is CASKASSYNSPLHF. The DNA for the CDR3 is TGCGCCAGCAAGGCGAGCTCCTATAATTCACCCCTCCACTTT. The rearrangement uses TRBV10-2 and TRBJ1-6, with D uncertain. V was clipped by 7 bases and J by 0 bases, with 7 bases between them. Germline-derived CDR1 and CDR2 are WSHSY and SAAADI. The CDR3 sequence is 14 residues long.